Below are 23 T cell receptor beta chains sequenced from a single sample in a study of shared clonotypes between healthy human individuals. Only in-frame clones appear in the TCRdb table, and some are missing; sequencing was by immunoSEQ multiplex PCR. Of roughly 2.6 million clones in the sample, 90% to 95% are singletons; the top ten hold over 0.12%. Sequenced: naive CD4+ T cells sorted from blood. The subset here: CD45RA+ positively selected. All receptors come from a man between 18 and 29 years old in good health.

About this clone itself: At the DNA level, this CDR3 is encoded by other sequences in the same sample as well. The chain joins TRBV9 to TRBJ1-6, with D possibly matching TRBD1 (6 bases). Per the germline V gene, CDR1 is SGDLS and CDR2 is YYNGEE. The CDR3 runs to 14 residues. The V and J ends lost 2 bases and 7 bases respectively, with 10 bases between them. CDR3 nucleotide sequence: TGTGCCAGCAGCGTGGCAGGGGAAAATTCACCCCTCCACTTT. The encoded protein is CASSVAGENSPLHF. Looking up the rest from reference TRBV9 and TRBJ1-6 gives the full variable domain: DSGVTQTPKHLITATGQRVTLRCSPRSGDLSVYWYQQSLDQGLQFLIQYYNGEERAKGNILERFSAQQFPDLHSELNLSSLELGDSALYFCASSVAGENSPLHFGNGTRLTVT.

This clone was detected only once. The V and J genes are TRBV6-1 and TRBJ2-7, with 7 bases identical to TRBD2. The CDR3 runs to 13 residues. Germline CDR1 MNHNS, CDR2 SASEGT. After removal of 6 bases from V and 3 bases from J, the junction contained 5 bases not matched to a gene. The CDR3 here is CASRVAGDYEQYF. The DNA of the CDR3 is TGTGCCAGCAGGGTCGCGGGGGACTACGAGCAGTACTTC.

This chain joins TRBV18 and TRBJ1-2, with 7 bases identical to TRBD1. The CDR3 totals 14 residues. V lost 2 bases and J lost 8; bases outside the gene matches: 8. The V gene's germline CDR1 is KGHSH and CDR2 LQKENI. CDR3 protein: CASSPDRELRGYTF. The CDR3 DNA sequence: TGTGCCAGCTCACCAGACAGGGAGTTGAGGGGCTACACCTTC.

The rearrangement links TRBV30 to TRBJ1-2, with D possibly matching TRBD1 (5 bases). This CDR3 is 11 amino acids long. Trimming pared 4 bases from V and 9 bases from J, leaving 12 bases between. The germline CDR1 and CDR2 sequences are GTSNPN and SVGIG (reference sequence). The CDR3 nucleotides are TGTGCCTGGACCCAAGGGGTTAGCTACACCTTC. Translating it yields CAWTQGVSYTF.

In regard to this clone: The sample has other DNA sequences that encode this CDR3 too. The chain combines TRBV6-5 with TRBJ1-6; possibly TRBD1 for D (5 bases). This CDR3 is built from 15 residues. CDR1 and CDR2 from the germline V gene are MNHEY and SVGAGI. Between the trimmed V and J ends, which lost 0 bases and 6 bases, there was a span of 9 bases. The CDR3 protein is CASSYSGGPNSPLHF. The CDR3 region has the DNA TGTGCCAGCAGTTACTCTGGGGGACCTAATTCACCCCTCCACTTT.

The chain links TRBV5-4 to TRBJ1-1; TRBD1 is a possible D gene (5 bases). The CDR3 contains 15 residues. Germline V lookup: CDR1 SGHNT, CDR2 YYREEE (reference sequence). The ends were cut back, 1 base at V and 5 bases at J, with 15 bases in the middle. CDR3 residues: CASSLYGTGKTEAFF. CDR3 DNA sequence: TGTGCCAGCAGCTTGTACGGGACGGGCAAGACTGAAGCTTTCTTT. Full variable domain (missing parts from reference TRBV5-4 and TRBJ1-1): ETGVTQSPTHLIKTRGQQVTLRCSSQSGHNTVSWYQQALGQGPQFIFQYYREEENGRGNFPPRFSGLQFPNYSSELNVNALELDDSALYLCASSLYGTGKTEAFFGQGTRLTVV.

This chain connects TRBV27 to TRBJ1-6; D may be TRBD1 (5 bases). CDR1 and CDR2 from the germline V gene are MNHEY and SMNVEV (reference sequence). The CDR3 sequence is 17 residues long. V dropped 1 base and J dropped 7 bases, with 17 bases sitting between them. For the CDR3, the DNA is TGTGCCAGCAGTTTATTTCTCCCAGGGCTGGGGAATTCACCCCTCCACTTT. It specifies CASSLFLPGLGNSPLHF.

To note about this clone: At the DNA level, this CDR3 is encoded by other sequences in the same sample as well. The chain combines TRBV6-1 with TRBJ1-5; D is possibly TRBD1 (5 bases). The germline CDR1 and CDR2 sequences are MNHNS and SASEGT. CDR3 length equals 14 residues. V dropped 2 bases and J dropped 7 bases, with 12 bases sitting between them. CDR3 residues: CASSELRVGQPQHF. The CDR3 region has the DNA TGTGCCAGCAGTGAACTCAGGGTCGGCCAGCCCCAGCATTTT.

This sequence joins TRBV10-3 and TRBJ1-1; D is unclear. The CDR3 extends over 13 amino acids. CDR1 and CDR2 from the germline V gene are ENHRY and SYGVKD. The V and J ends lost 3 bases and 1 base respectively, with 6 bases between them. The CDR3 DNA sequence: TGTGCCATCAGTGACAATTGGAACACTGAAGCTTTCTTT. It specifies CAISDNWNTEAFF.

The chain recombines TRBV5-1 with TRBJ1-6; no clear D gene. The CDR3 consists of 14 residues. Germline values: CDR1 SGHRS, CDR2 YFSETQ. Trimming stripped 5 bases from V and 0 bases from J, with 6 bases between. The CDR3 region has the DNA TGCGCCAGCAGTATAAGCTCCTATAATTCACCCCTCCACTTT. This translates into CASSISSYNSPLHF.

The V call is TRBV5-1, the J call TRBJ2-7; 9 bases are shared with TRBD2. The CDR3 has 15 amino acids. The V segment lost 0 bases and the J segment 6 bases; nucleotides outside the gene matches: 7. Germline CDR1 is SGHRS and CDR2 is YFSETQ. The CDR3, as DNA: TGCGCCAGCAGCTTGGGTTGGACTAGCGTACGCGAGCAGTACTTC. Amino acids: CASSLGWTSVREQYF.

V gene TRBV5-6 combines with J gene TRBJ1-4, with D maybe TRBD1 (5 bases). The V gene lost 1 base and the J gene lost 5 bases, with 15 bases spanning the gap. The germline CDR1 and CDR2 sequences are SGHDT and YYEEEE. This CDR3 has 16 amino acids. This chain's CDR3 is CASSLRQEGRNEKLFF. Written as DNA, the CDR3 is TGTGCCAGCAGCTTGCGGCAGGAGGGGAGAAATGAAAAACTGTTTTTT.

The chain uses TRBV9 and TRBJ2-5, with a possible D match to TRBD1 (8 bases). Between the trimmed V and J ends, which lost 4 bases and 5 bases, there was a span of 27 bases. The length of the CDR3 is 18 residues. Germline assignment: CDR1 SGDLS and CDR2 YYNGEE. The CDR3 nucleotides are TGTGCCAGCAGCCAGCAGGGGGCAGGCGGGAGCGGCAGTGAGACCCAGTACTTC. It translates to CASSQQGAGGSGSETQYF.

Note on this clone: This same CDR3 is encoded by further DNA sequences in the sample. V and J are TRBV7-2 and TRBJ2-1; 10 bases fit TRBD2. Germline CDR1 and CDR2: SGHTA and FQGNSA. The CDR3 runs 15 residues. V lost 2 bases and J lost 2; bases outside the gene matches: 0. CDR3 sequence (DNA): TGTGCCAGCAGCTTAAGCGGGGGGGCCTACAATGAGCAGTTCTTC. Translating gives CASSLSGGAYNEQFF.

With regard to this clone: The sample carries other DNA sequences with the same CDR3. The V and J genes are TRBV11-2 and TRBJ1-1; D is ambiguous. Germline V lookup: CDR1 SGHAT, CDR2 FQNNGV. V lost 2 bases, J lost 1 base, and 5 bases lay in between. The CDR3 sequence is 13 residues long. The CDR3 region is CASSLRGNTEAFF. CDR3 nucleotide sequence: TGTGCCAGCAGCTTACGGGGGAACACTGAAGCTTTCTTT.

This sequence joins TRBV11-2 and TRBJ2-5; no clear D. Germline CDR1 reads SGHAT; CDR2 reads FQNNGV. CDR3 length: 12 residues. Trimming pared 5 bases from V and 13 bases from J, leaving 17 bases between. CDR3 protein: CASSRLLGPGYF. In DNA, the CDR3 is TGTGCCAGCAGCCGGCTACTTGGTCCGGGGTACTTC. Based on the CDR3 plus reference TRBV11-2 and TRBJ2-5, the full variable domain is EAGVAQSPRYKIIEKRQSVAFWCNPISGHATLYWYQQILGQGPKLLIQFQNNGVVDDSQLPKDRFSAERLKGVDSTLKIQPAKLEDSAVYLCASSRLLGPGYFGPGTRLLVL.

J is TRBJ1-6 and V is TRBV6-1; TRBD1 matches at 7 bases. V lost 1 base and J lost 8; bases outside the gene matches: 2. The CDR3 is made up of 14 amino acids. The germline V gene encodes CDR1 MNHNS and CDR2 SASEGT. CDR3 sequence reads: CASSEGGGHSPLHF. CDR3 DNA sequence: TGTGCCAGCAGTGAAGGAGGGGGCCATTCACCCCTCCACTTT.

Written as DNA, the CDR3 is TGTGCCAGCAGCCCGGGACTAGCGGGAGTCGAGACCCAGTACTTC. Translation: CASSPGLAGVETQYF. The V and J genes are TRBV11-2 and TRBJ2-5; 14 nucleotides line up with TRBD2. The V and J ends lost 5 bases and 5 bases, in that order; junction bases with no gene match: 4. CDR1 and CDR2 (germline): SGHAT, FQNNGV. This CDR3 is 15 amino acids long.

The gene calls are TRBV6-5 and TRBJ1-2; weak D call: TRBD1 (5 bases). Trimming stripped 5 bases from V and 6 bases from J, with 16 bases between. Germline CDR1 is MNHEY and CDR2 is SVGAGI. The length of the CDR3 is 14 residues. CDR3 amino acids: CASSIGTFSDGYTF. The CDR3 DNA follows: TGTGCCAGCAGTATTGGGACTTTTTCGGATGGCTACACCTTC.

The CDR3 bases are TGTGCCAGCAGTGGATTCAGGGGAACCGGGGAGCTGTTTTTT. Protein: CASSGFRGTGELFF. V usage is TRBV2 and J usage is TRBJ2-2, with D possibly matching TRBD1 (6 bases). Germline CDR1 SNHLY, CDR2 FYNNEI. This CDR3 is built from 14 residues. Trimming took 4 bases from V and 5 from J, leaving 11 bases between them.

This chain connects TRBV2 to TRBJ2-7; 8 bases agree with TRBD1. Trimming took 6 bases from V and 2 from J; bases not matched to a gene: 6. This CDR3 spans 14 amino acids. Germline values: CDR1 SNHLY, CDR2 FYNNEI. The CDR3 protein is CASRATGVPYEQYF. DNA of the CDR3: TGTGCCAGCAGAGCGACAGGGGTACCCTACGAGCAGTACTTC.

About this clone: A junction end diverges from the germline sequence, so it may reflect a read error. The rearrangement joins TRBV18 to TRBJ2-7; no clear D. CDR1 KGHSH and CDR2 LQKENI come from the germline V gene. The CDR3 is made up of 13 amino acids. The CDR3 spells CASSPKESSEQYF. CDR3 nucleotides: TGTGCCAGCTCACCGAAGGAGTCCTCCGAGCAGTACTTC.

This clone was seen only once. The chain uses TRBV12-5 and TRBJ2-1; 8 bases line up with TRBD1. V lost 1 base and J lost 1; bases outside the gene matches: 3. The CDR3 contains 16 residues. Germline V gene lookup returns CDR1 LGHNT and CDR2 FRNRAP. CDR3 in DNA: TGTGCTAGTGGTTTGGGTACAGGGGGGTCCTACAATGAGCAGTTCTTC. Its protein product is CASGLGTGGSYNEQFF.